This entry lists 18 T cell receptor beta chains sequenced from one sample in a study of blood T cell repertoires in COVID-19. The assay was immunoSEQ multiplex PCR, and TCRdb's table has in-frame clones only and misses some. The table has fewer than 350,000 clones, 88% seen once. Source material: peripheral blood. These receptor sequences come from a woman under 40 with COVID-19, enrolled during active disease.

V gene TRBV6-5 combines with J gene TRBJ1-2; 7 bases agree with TRBD1. V gave up 0 bases and J gave up 7 bases; unmatched junction bases: 11. The germline V gene has CDR1 MNHEY and CDR2 SVGAGI. The CDR3 length is 16 residues. The CDR3 here is CASSYSAGGRRSGYTF. CDR3 bases: TGTGCCAGCAGTTACTCTGCAGGGGGGCGCCGGAGTGGCTACACCTTC.

The V and J genes are TRBV4-1 and TRBJ1-4, with 7 nucleotides matching TRBD1. The CDR3 has 15 residues. Germline assignment: CDR1 MGHRA and CDR2 YSYEKL. The V and J ends lost 4 bases and 0 bases, in that order; junction bases with no gene match: 2. The CDR3 DNA reads TGCGCCAGCAGCCCACAGGGGACAACTAATGAAAAACTGTTTTTT. The encoded protein is CASSPQGTTNEKLFF.

The count of this clone is one. V is TRBV7-9 and J is TRBJ1-5; 10 bases line up with TRBD1. Per the germline V gene, CDR1 is SEHNR and CDR2 is FQNEAQ (reference sequence). V lost 1 base to trimming and J lost 7 bases; unmatched junction nucleotides: 4. The CDR3 runs 15 residues. CDR3 bases: TGTGCCAGCAGCTTAGGTTGGGACAGGGGACAGCCCCAGCATTTT. It yields the protein CASSLGWDRGQPQHF.

The rearrangement links TRBV13 to TRBJ1-2; TRBD1 aligns across 7 bases. The trim removed 5 bases at V and 8 bases at J, leaving 5 bases unmatched. Germline assignment: CDR1 PRHDT and CDR2 FYEKMQ (reference sequence). This CDR3 spans 12 amino acids. CDR3 sequence reads: CASSIQGRGYTF. CDR3 nucleotide sequence: TGTGCCAGCAGCATACAGGGGCGCGGCTACACCTTC.

The chain is built from TRBV21-1 and TRBJ1-5; the table's D call, TRBD1, was not checked against the DNA. TRBV21-1 is listed as a pseudogene. The length of the CDR3 is 18 residues. The CDR3 here is CASSKEGTGGASNQPQHF. In DNA form, the CDR3 reads TGTGCCAGCAGCAAAGAGGGGACAGGGGGTGCAAGCAATCAGCCCCAACATTTT.

The J gene is TRBJ1-5, the V gene TRBV2; D unclear. This CDR3 has 15 residues. Trimming removed 6 bases at V and 2 bases at J, with 14 bases between. Germline V gene sequence: CDR1 SNHLY, CDR2 FYNNEI. CDR3 DNA sequence: TGTGCCAGCAGAGAAATTGACACGGGCAATCAGCCCCAGCATTTT. It translates to CASREIDTGNQPQHF. The whole variable domain, filled in from reference TRBV2 and TRBJ1-5, reads EPEVTQTPSHQVTQMGQEVILRCVPISNHLYFYWYRQILGQKVEFLVSFYNNEISEKSEIFDDQFSVERPDGSNFTLKIRSTKLEDSAMYFCASREIDTGNQPQHFGDGTRLSIL.

This clone was seen a single time. The DNA for the CDR3 is TGTGCTAGTGGTTCCGGGGGACTTTCAGGGGAGCAGTTCTTC. Translated, it gives CASGSGGLSGEQFF. This chain uses TRBV12-5 with TRBJ2-1; perhaps TRBD2 as D (6 bases). This CDR3 contains 14 residues. Germline lookup yields CDR1 LGHNT and CDR2 FRNRAP. Between the trimmed V and J ends, which lost 4 bases and 10 bases, there was a span of 17 bases.

This clone was counted once. The chain joins TRBV11-2 to TRBJ2-2; weak D call: TRBD1 (6 bases). The CDR3 contains 15 residues. Germline V gives CDR1 SGHAT, CDR2 FQNNGV. V lost 4 bases and J lost 3, with 12 bases in between. As DNA, the CDR3 is TGTGCCAGCAGCTCGCCCTGGACAGACACCGGGGAGCTGTTTTTT. The encoded protein is CASSSPWTDTGELFF.

The chain carries TRBV7-8 and TRBJ1-6, with D possibly TRBD1 on 6 matching bases. Germline loops: CDR1 SGHVS, CDR2 FQNEAQ. The CDR3 contains 14 residues. Trimming took off 5 bases at V and 5 bases at J, with 10 bases between the two ends. The CDR3 loop reads CASSPGHHNSPLHF. CDR3 in DNA: TGTGCCAGCAGCCCGGGACACCATAATTCACCCCTCCACTTT.

The chain combines TRBV19 with TRBJ1-2, with 8 bases lining up with TRBD1. CDR3 length: 15 amino acids. CDR1 and CDR2 from the germline V gene are LNHDA and SQIVND (reference sequence). The junction had 11 bases not matched to a gene; V was cut back by 5 bases and J by 6 bases. DNA for the CDR3: TGTGCCAGTAGTGCCCCCTGGACAGGGCGCGATGGCTACACCTTC. Its translation is CASSAPWTGRDGYTF.

The rearrangement uses TRBV11-3 and TRBJ1-1; a possible D gene is TRBD1 (6 bases). This CDR3 has 14 amino acids. V dropped 5 bases and J dropped 0 bases, with 10 bases sitting between them. CDR1 and CDR2 from the germline V gene are SGHNT and YENEEA. The CDR3 reads CASSPRQVNTEAFF. CDR3 nucleotide sequence: TGTGCCAGCAGCCCCCGACAGGTGAACACTGAAGCTTTCTTT.

The V and J genes are TRBV3-1 (or the pseudogene TRBV3-2) and TRBJ2-5, with 7 bases matching TRBD2. This CDR3 is 16 amino acids long. V dropped 3 bases and J dropped 1; count of bases not matched to a gene: 8. Germline V gene lookup returns CDR1 LGHDT and CDR2 YNNKEL (reference sequence). CDR3 sequence reads: CASSHSGVELQETQYF. CDR3 in DNA: TGTGCCAGCAGCCACAGCGGGGTCGAGCTCCAAGAGACCCAGTACTTC.

The rearrangement uses TRBV13 and TRBJ2-3; 9 bases map to TRBD1. Germline V gives CDR1 PRHDT, CDR2 FYEKMQ (reference sequence). The V segment lost 5 bases and the J segment 3 bases; nucleotides outside the gene matches: 15. The CDR3 has 18 residues. The CDR3 here is CASSTGTGRVRWTDTQYF. CDR3 bases: TGTGCCAGCAGCACCGGGACAGGGCGAGTAAGGTGGACAGATACGCAGTATTTT.

CDR3 protein: CAWSVQGYGAFF. In DNA form, the CDR3 reads TGTGCCTGGAGTGTACAGGGGTACGGAGCTTTCTTT. The chain uses TRBV30 and TRBJ1-1; 7 nucleotides agree with TRBD1. The CDR3 loop spans 12 amino acids. The V segment lost 0 bases and the J segment 10 bases; nucleotides outside the gene matches: 5. CDR1 is GTSNPN, CDR2 SVGIG, per germline (reference sequence). Full variable domain (missing parts from reference TRBV30 and TRBJ1-1): SQTIHQWPATLVQPVGSPLSLECTVEGTSNPNLYWYRQAAGRGLQLLFYSVGIGQISSEVPQNLSASRPQDRQFILSSKKLLLSDSGFYLCAWSVQGYGAFFGQGTRLTVV.

The genes are TRBV5-5 and TRBJ1-2; 7 bases match TRBD1. Germline V gene lookup returns CDR1 SGHKS and CDR2 YYEKEE (reference sequence). This CDR3 is built from 14 residues. Unmatched junction bases numbered 6, after V lost 5 bases and J lost 2 bases. CDR3 residues: CASSLGQANYGYTF. For the CDR3, the DNA is TGTGCCAGCAGTCTTGGACAGGCCAACTATGGCTACACCTTC.

This chain links TRBV11-2 with TRBJ1-2; D is possibly TRBD1 (6 bases). With 4 bases removed from V and 8 bases from J, the gap between germline ends came to 17 bases. CDR1 and CDR2 from the germline V gene are SGHAT and FQNNGV. The CDR3 is 14 residues long. CDR3 sequence reads: CASSSWGGRKGYTF. As DNA, the CDR3 is TGTGCCAGCAGCTCGTGGGGGGGGCGTAAGGGCTACACCTTC.

The chain uses TRBV28 and TRBJ2-3, with 9 bases fitting TRBD2. The trim removed 8 bases at V and 0 bases at J, leaving 3 bases unmatched. Germline values: CDR1 MDHEN, CDR2 SYDVKM. The CDR3 consists of 14 residues. CDR3 sequence (DNA): TGTGCCAGCCGCGGGGGGGTTAGCACAGATACGCAGTATTTT. Translating gives CASRGGVSTDTQYF.

The chain employs TRBV10-3 and TRBJ2-3; TRBD2 aligns across 7 bases. After removal of 10 bases from V and 2 bases from J, the junction contained 3 bases not matched to a gene. The CDR3 is 12 amino acids. CDR1 ENHRY and CDR2 SYGVKD come from the germline V gene. CDR3 sequence: CASGGDTDTQYF. For the CDR3, the DNA is TGTGCCAGCGGGGGAGACACAGATACGCAGTATTTT.